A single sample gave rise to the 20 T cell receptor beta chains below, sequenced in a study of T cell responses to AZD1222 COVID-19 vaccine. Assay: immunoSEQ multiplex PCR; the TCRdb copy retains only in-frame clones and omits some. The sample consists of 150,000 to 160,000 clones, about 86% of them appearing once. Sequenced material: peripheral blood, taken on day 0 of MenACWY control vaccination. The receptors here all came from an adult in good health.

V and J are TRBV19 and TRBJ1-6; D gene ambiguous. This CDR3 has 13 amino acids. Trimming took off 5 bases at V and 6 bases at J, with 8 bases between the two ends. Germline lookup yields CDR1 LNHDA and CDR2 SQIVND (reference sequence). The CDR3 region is CASSGQINSPLHF. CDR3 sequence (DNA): TGTGCCAGTAGTGGGCAGATTAATTCACCCCTCCACTTT.

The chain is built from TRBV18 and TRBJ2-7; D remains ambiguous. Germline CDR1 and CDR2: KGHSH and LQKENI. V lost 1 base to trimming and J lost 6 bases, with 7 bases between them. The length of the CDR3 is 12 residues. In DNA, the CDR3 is TGTGCCAGCTCACCACAGGGCCGCGAGCAGTACGTC. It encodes CASSPQGREQYV.

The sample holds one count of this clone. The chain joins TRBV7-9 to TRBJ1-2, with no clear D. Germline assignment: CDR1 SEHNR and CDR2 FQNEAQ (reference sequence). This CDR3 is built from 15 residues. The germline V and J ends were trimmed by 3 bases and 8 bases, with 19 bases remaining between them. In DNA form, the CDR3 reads TGTGCCAGCAGCTTTAACGTCGGCAGGAGTCACGGCTACACCTTC. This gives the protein CASSFNVGRSHGYTF.

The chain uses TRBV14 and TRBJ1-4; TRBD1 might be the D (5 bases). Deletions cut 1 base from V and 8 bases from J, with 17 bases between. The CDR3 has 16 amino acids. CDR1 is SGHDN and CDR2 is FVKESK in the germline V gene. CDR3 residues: CASSQVSRGAWEKLFF. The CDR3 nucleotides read TGTGCCAGCAGCCAAGTTAGCCGGGGCGCGTGGGAAAAACTGTTTTTT.

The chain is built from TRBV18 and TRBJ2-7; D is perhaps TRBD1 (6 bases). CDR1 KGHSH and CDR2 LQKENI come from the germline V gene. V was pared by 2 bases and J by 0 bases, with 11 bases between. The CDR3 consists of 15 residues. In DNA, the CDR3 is TGTGCCAGCTCACCAGCAGGGGAAAGCTCCTACGAGCAGTACGTC. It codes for CASSPAGESSYEQYV.

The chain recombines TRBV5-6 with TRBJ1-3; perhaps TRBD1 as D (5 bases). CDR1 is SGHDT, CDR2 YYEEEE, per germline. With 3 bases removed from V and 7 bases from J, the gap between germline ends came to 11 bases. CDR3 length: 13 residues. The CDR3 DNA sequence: TGTGCCAGCAGCTCGGGCAGGGTGAACACCATATATTTT. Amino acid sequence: CASSSGRVNTIYF.

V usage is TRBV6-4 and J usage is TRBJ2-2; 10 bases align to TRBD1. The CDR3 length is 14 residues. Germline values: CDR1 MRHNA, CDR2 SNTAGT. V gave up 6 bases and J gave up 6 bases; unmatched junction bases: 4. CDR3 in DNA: TGTGCCAGCAGCAGGGACAGGGGCTCCGGGGAGCTGTTTTTT. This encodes CASSRDRGSGELFF.

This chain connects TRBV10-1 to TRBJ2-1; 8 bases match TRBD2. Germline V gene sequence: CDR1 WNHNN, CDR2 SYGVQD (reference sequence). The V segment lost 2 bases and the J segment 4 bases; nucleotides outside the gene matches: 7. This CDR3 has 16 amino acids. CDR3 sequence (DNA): TGCGCCAGCAGTGAGGCTTTCGGGGGGGCTTACAATGAGCAGTTCTTC. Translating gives CASSEAFGGAYNEQFF.

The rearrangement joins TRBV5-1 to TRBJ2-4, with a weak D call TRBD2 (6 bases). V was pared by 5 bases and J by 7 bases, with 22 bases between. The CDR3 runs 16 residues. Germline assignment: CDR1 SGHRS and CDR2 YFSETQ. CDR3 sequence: CASRAGTPSGGNIQYF. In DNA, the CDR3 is TGCGCCAGCAGGGCCGGGACCCCCTCAGGAGGGAACATTCAGTACTTC.

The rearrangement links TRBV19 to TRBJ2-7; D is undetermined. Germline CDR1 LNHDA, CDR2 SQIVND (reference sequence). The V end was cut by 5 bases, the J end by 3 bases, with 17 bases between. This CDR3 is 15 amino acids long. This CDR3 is CASSELAVKIYEQYF. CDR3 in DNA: TGTGCCAGTAGTGAGTTGGCGGTAAAGATCTACGAGCAGTACTTC.

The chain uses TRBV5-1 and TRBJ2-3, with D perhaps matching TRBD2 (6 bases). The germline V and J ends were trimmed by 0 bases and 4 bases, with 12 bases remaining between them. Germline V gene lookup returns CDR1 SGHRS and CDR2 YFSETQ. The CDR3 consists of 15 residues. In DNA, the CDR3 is TGCGCCAGCAGCTTGGCCGGGGGAACCGCAGATACGCAGTATTTT. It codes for CASSLAGGTADTQYF.

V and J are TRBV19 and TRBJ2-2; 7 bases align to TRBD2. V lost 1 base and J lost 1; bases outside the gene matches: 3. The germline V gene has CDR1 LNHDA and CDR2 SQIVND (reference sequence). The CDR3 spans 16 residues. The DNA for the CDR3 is TGTGCCAGTAGTATAGTTGCGGGGGTGAACACCGGGGAGCTGTTTTTT. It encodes CASSIVAGVNTGELFF.

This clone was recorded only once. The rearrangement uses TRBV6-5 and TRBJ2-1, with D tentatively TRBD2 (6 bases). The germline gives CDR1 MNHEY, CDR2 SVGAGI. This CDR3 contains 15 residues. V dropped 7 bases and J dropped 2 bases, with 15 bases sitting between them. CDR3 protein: CASTFAGTPYNEQFF. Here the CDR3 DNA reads TGTGCCAGCACTTTTGCCGGGACTCCCTACAATGAGCAGTTCTTC.

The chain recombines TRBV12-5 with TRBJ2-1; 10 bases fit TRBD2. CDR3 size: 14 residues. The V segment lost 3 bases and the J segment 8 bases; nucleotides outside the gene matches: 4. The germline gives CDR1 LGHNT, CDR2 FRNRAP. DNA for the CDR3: TGTGCTAGTGGTTTAGCGGGAGGGCGGGATGAGCAGTTCTTC. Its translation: CASGLAGGRDEQFF.

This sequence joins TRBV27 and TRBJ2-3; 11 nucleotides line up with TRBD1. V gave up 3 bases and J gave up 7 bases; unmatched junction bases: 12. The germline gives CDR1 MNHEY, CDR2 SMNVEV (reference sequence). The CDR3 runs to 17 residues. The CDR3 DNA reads TGTGCCAGCAGTTTCCCGCCGGGACAGGGGGTCCGCAATACGCAGTATTTT. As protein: CASSFPPGQGVRNTQYF.

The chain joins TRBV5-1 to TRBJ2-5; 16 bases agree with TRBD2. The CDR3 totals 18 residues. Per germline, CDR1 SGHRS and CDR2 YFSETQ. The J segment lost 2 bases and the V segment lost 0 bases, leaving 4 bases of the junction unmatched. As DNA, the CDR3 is TGCGCCAGCAGCTTGGAGGGACTAGCGGGGGGGCCTCAAGAGACCCAGTACTTC. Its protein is CASSLEGLAGGPQETQYF. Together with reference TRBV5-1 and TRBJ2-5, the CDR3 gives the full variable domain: KAGVTQTPRYLIKTRGQQVTLSCSPISGHRSVSWYQQTPGQGLQFLFEYFSETQRNKGNFPGRFSGRQFSNSRSEMNVSTLELGDSALYLCASSLEGLAGGPQETQYFGPGTRLLVL.

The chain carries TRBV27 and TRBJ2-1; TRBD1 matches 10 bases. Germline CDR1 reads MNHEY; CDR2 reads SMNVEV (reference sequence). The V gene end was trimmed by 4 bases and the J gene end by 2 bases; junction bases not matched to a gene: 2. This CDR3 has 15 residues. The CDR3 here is CASSYDRGPYNEQFF. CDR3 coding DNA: TGTGCCAGCAGTTACGACAGGGGGCCCTACAATGAGCAGTTCTTC.

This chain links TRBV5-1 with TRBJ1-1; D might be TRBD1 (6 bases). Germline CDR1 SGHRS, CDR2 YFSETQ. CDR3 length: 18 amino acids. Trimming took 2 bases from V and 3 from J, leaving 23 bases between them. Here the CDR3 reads CASSFGRVLGQGYTEAFF. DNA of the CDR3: TGCGCCAGCAGCTTTGGCCGGGTTTTGGGGCAGGGGTACACTGAAGCTTTCTTT.

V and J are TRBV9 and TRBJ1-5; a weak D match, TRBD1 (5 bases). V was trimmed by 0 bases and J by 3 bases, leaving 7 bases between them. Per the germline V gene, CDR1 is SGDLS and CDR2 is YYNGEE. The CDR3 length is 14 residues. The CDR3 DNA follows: TGTGCCAGCAGCGTAGGGGGGTTCAATCAGCCCCAGCATTTT. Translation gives CASSVGGFNQPQHF.

The DNA for the CDR3 is TGCGCCAGCAGCCCCCGGACTAGCCCGGGCACAGATACGCAGTATTTT. Translating it yields CASSPRTSPGTDTQYF. This chain links TRBV4-3 with TRBJ2-3, with 8 bases fitting TRBD2. V trimming: 4 bases; J trimming: 1 base; junction bases outside the gene matches: 7. Germline CDR1 LGHNA, CDR2 YSLEER. The CDR3 spans 16 residues.